The 20 T cell receptor beta chains reported below all come from one sample, sequenced in a study of cytomegalovirus exposure and HLA in healthy donors. This PCR relied on a set of 60 Vbeta primers and 13 Jbeta primers. The protocol was immunoSEQ multiplex PCR, while the TCRdb copy is restricted to in-frame clones and leaves out a portion. The data hold around 130,000 clones, with around 74% observed a single time. The sequenced material came from PBMCs. The receptors come from a man between 25 and 39 years old in good health and CMV-seronegative.

V usage is TRBV29-1 and J usage is TRBJ2-7; 10 bases fit TRBD1. Germline trimming cut 2 bases from V and 5 bases from J; bases unmatched to any gene: 9. From germline, CDR1 is SQVTM and CDR2 ANQGSEA. CDR3 length: 15 residues. Here the CDR3 reads CSVEIRDRGIDEQYF. The CDR3 DNA is TGCAGCGTTGAAATCCGGGACAGGGGAATCGACGAGCAGTACTTC.

The chain uses TRBV28 and TRBJ1-1, with a weak D call TRBD1 (5 bases). The CDR3 contains 13 residues. The germline V and J ends were trimmed by 5 bases and 5 bases, with 12 bases remaining between them. Germline V gene data show CDR1 as MDHEN and CDR2 as SYDVKM. The CDR3 sequence: CASSPGSITEAFF. The CDR3 DNA reads as TGTGCCAGCAGTCCAGGGTCGATTACTGAAGCTTTCTTT.

The genes are TRBV5-4 and TRBJ1-5, with D possibly TRBD1 on 5 matching bases. Trimming took 7 bases from V and 0 from J, leaving 8 bases between them. CDR3 size: 13 residues. Germline values: CDR1 SGHNT, CDR2 YYREEE (reference sequence). The CDR3: CASSRDSNQPQHF. CDR3 bases: TGTGCCAGCTCCAGGGATAGCAATCAGCCCCAGCATTTT.

This clone was seen a handful of times. The gene calls are TRBV18 and TRBJ2-5, with 9 nucleotides matching TRBD1. After removal of 3 bases from V and 5 bases from J, the junction contained 7 bases not matched to a gene. This CDR3 comprises 15 residues. Germline V CDR1 and CDR2: KGHSH, LQKENI. This CDR3 reads CASSPATGGGETQYF. The CDR3 DNA reads as TGTGCCAGCTCACCCGCTACAGGGGGCGGGGAGACCCAGTACTTC.

This chain connects TRBV15 to TRBJ2-3, with D tentatively TRBD2 (6 bases). The CDR3 spans 22 residues. Germline CDR1 and CDR2: LNHNV and YYDKDF (reference sequence). V lost 0 bases to trimming and J lost 2 bases, with 30 bases between them. As DNA, the CDR3 is TGTGCCACCAGCAGAGATTCCCTGAATTCGTATGAAATACGGGGGACCACAGATACGCAGTATTTT. Its translation: CATSRDSLNSYEIRGTTDTQYF.

This rearrangement joins TRBV10-3 to TRBJ1-3; perhaps TRBD1 as D (6 bases). The CDR3 is made up of 14 amino acids. The ends were cut back, 3 bases at V and 0 bases at J, with 6 bases in the middle. Germline-derived CDR1 and CDR2 are ENHRY and SYGVKD. CDR3 coding DNA: TGTGCCATCAGTGAAGGGGGCTCTGGAAACACCATATATTTT. This translates into CAISEGGSGNTIYF.

V gene TRBV6-1 combines with J gene TRBJ1-5; D gene ambiguous. Germline V lookup: CDR1 MNHNS, CDR2 SASEGT. V lost 6 bases and J 5 bases, leaving 11 bases between the germline ends. This CDR3 comprises 13 residues. The CDR3 DNA reads as TGTGCCAGCAGGAGCCCCGGGGATCAGCCCCAGCATTTT. It codes for CASRSPGDQPQHF.

This clone is a singleton in its sample. The chain uses TRBV5-1 and TRBJ1-1; D is unclear. CDR1 is SGHRS and CDR2 is YFSETQ in the germline V gene. CDR3 length: 17 amino acids. V was shortened by 2 bases and J by 0 bases, with 17 bases between the two germline ends. In DNA, the CDR3 is TGCGCCAGCAGCTTATCCGGGAATAGGTTAATGAACACTGAAGCTTTCTTT. This gives the protein CASSLSGNRLMNTEAFF.

This sequence joins TRBV6-5 and TRBJ1-6, with D maybe TRBD1 (5 bases). V lost 2 bases, J lost 7 bases, and 12 bases lay in between. Germline V lookup: CDR1 MNHEY, CDR2 SVGAGI. The CDR3 loop spans 15 amino acids. This CDR3 is CASSYPRVHNSPLHF. In nucleotides, the CDR3 is TGTGCCAGCAGTTACCCCAGGGTTCACAATTCACCCCTCCACTTT.

This clone was recorded a few times. This rearrangement joins TRBV27 to TRBJ2-3; 9 nucleotides align to TRBD2. V shed 6 bases, J shed 3 bases, and the junction held 7 bases outside the gene matches. Germline V lookup: CDR1 MNHEY, CDR2 SMNVEV (reference sequence). The CDR3 is 15 residues long. The CDR3 here is CASRFLAGSTDTQYF. DNA for the CDR3: TGTGCCAGCAGATTTCTAGCGGGAAGTACAGATACGCAGTATTTT.

This chain connects TRBV5-1 to TRBJ1-1, with 7 bases matching TRBD1. Germline CDR1 and CDR2: SGHRS and YFSETQ. The ends lost 4 bases at V and 1 base at J; junction bases unmatched: 7. CDR3 length equals 15 residues. CDR3 nucleotides: TGCGCCAGCAGCCTGGGGGGACAGACGAACACTGAAGCTTTCTTT. It specifies CASSLGGQTNTEAFF.

V usage is TRBV2 and J usage is TRBJ2-7; D not certain. This CDR3 contains 14 residues. Germline V lookup: CDR1 SNHLY, CDR2 FYNNEI. Trimming removed 5 bases at V and 4 bases at J, with 15 bases between. CDR3 region: CASSTPRRNYEQYF. The CDR3 DNA reads TGTGCCAGCAGTACCCCTAGGAGAAATTACGAGCAGTACTTC. Full variable domain (outside the CDR3, taken from reference TRBV2 and TRBJ2-7): EPEVTQTPSHQVTQMGQEVILRCVPISNHLYFYWYRQILGQKVEFLVSFYNNEISEKSEIFDDQFSVERPDGSNFTLKIRSTKLEDSAMYFCASSTPRRNYEQYFGPGTRLTVT.

The chain recombines TRBV30 with TRBJ2-1, with D perhaps TRBD2 (7 bases). Per the germline V gene, CDR1 is GTSNPN and CDR2 is SVGIG (reference sequence). V lost 1 base and J 11 bases, leaving 21 bases between the germline ends. The CDR3 spans 15 residues. For the CDR3, the DNA is TGTGCCTGGAGTGGTGGGGGGGGGCCCTCGAGTAAGCAGTTCTTC. It yields the protein CAWSGGGGPSSKQFF. The full variable domain, in which reference TRBV30 and TRBJ2-1 provide the parts outside the CDR3, is SQTIHQWPATLVQPVGSPLSLECTVEGTSNPNLYWYRQAAGRGLQLLFYSVGIGQISSEVPQNLSASRPQDRQFILSSKKLLLSDSGFYLCAWSGGGGPSSKQFFGPGTRLTVL.

The chain couples TRBV6-5 to TRBJ2-3, with a tentative D call TRBD1 (5 bases). The ends were cut back, 4 bases at V and 9 bases at J, with 14 bases in the middle. The CDR3 is made up of 13 amino acids. Per germline, CDR1 MNHEY and CDR2 SVGAGI. The DNA for the CDR3 is TGTGCCAGCAGTTCCACAGGTTTAGGCACGCAGTATTTT. Translated: CASSSTGLGTQYF.

This clone has a single count. The rearrangement links TRBV28 to TRBJ2-7; unclear D gene. The CDR3 runs to 12 residues. V dropped 8 bases and J dropped 6 bases, with 14 bases sitting between them. CDR1 is MDHEN and CDR2 is SYDVKM in the germline V gene. CDR3 residues: CASDRSPGEQYF. The CDR3 bases are TGTGCCAGCGATAGATCTCCGGGCGAGCAGTACTTC.

The chain couples TRBV28 to TRBJ1-1; TRBD1 might be the D (6 bases). This CDR3 has 14 residues. CDR1 and CDR2 from the germline V gene are MDHEN and SYDVKM. V lost 6 bases and J lost 5, with 16 bases in between. CDR3 DNA sequence: TGTGCCAGCAGATACACAGGGCTTTGGACTGAAGCTTTCTTT. Amino acid sequence: CASRYTGLWTEAFF.

V usage is TRBV4-3 and J usage is TRBJ2-7; D possibly corresponds to TRBD2 (6 bases). The CDR3 loop spans 14 amino acids. V was pared by 0 bases and J by 2 bases, with 8 bases between. Looked up from germline, CDR1 is LGHNA and CDR2 is YSLEER. The DNA of the CDR3 is TGCGCCAGCAGCCAAGAGTGGACTACCTACGAGCAGTACTTC. It yields the protein CASSQEWTTYEQYF.

This sequence joins TRBV7-3 and TRBJ2-3; TRBD1 aligns across 7 bases. The CDR3 runs to 15 residues. From germline, CDR1 is SGHTA and CDR2 FQGTGA. V lost 5 bases to trimming and J lost 1 base; unmatched junction nucleotides: 6. For the CDR3, the DNA is TGTGCCAGCAGCCCATCTGGACAGGGCACAGATACGCAGTATTTT. Translated, it gives CASSPSGQGTDTQYF.

The gene calls are TRBV4-2 and TRBJ2-3; D is uncertain. The CDR3 extends over 14 amino acids. Germline CDR1 LGHNA, CDR2 YNFKEQ. Trimming removed 1 base at V and 6 bases at J, with 11 bases between. The CDR3 region is CASSQGSAPDTQYF. The CDR3 bases are TGTGCCAGCAGCCAAGGGAGCGCGCCTGATACGCAGTATTTT.

The CDR3 sequence is CASSPQDLGITGELFF. In DNA form, the CDR3 reads TGTGCCAGCAGCCCACAGGACCTTGGTATCACCGGGGAGCTGTTTTTT. V usage is TRBV7-6 and J usage is TRBJ2-2, with D perhaps matching TRBD1 (5 bases). V was pared by 5 bases and J by 4 bases, with 17 bases between. CDR3 length equals 16 residues. Germline CDR1 SGHVS, CDR2 FNYEAQ.